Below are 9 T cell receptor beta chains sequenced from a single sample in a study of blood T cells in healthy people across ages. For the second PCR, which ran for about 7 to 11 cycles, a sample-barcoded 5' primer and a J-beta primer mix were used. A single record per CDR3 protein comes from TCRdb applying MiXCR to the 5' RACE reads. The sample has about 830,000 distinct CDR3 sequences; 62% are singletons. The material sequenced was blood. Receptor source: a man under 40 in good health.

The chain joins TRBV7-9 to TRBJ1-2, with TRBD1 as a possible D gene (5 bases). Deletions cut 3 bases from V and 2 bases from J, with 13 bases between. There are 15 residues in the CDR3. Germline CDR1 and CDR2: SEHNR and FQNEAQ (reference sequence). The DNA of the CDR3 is TGTGCCAGCAGCTTGGGAGGGGACGTAAACTATGGCTACACCTTC. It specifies CASSLGGDVNYGYTF.

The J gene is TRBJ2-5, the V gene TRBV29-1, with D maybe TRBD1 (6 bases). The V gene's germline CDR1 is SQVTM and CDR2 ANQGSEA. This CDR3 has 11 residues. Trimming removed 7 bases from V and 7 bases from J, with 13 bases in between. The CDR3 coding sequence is TGCAGCGCCGAAGGGACAACGACCCAGTACTTC. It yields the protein CSAEGTTTQYF.

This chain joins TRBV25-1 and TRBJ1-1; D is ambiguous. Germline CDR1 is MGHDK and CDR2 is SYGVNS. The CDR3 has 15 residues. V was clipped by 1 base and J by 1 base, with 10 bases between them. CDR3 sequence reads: CASSESVGGNTEAFF. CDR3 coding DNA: TGTGCCAGCAGTGAATCGGTAGGAGGGAACACTGAAGCTTTCTTT.

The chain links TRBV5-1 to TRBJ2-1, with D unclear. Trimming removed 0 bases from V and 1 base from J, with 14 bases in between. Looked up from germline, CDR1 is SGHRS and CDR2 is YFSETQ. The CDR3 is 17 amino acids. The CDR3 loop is CASSLGGAQGSYNEQFF. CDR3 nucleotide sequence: TGCGCCAGCAGCTTGGGTGGTGCCCAAGGGTCCTACAATGAGCAGTTCTTC.

This CDR3 is CASREDRGNSPLHF. The CDR3 DNA reads as TGTGCCAGCAGGGAGGACAGGGGGAATTCACCCCTCCACTTT. The chain joins TRBV2 to TRBJ1-6, with TRBD1 identical over 10 bases. Germline V gene lookup returns CDR1 SNHLY and CDR2 FYNNEI. The trim removed 6 bases at V and 7 bases at J, leaving 3 bases unmatched. The CDR3 totals 14 residues.

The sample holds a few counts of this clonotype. CDR3 in amino acids: CASSLSGRPLHF. The CDR3 coding sequence is TGTGCCAGCAGCTTATCAGGAAGGCCCCTCCACTTT. The chain combines TRBV7-9 with TRBJ1-6, with D unresolved. The CDR3 consists of 12 residues. V was clipped by 2 bases and J by 13 bases, with 9 bases between them. Germline CDR1 reads SEHNR; CDR2 reads FQNEAQ (reference sequence).

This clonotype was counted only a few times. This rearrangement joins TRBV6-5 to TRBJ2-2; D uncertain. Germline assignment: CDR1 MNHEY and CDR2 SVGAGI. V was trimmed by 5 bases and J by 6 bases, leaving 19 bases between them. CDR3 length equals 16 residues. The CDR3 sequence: CASSPPGGYIAGELFF. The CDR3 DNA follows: TGTGCCAGCAGTCCCCCCGGCGGTTATATCGCCGGGGAGCTGTTTTTT.

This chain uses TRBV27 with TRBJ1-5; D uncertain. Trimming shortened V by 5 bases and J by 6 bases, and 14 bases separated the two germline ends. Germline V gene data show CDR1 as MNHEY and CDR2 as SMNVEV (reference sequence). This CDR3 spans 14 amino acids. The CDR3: CASSVAGAGQPQHF. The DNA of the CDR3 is TGTGCCAGCAGTGTAGCGGGAGCGGGTCAGCCCCAGCATTTT.

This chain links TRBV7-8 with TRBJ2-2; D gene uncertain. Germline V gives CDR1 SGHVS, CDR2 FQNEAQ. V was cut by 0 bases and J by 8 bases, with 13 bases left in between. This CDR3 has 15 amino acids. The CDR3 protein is CASSLAQPRLGELFF. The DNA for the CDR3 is TGTGCCAGCAGCTTAGCCCAACCCCGGTTGGGGGAGCTGTTTTTT.